This is a list of T cell receptor beta chains from one sample in a study of CD8 T cells in Susac syndrome. TCRdb passed the immunoSEQ multiplex PCR reads through MiXCR, listing each CDR3 protein once. The table has roughly 100,000 distinct CDR3 sequences, roughly 94% seen once. Sequences were obtained from CD8+ T cells from PBMCs. The receptors stem from a human donor with Susac syndrome. The CDR3 runs from the conserved cysteine through the conserved F or W. The order of the fields is V gene, CDR3 length, J gene, clone size, D gene, CDR3 protein, CDR3 DNA. A D gene is named only where the DNA matches it firmly. A row's size may be missing; if present it is once, few, many or a size class.

V: TRBV25-1; length: 12; J: TRBJ1-2; size: NA; D: NA; CDR3: CASSEENYGYTF; DNA: TGTGCCAGCAGTGAAGAGAACTATGGCTACACCTTC
V: TRBV9; length: 15; J: TRBJ2-7; size: once; D: TRBD2; CDR3: CASSVGSGVLGEQYF; DNA: TGTGCCAGCAGCGTAGGTAGCGGGGTGTTGGGCGAGCAGTACTTC
V: TRBV11-1; length: 15; J: TRBJ2-7; size: NA; D: NA; CDR3: CASSLEVGNSYEQYF; DNA: TGTGCCAGCAGCTTAGAGGTAGGGAATTCGTACGAGCAGTACTTC
V: TRBV12-3/TRBV12-4; length: 14; J: TRBJ2-1; size: NA; D: NA; CDR3: CASSFGGRYNEQFF; DNA: TGTGCCAGCAGTTTCGGGGGCCGCTACAATGAGCAGTTCTTC
V: TRBV4-2; length: 16; J: TRBJ2-3; size: once; D: NA; CDR3: CASSQEGPGSTDTQYF; DNA: TGTGCCAGCAGCCAAGAAGGGCCGGGGAGCACAGATACGCAGTATTTT
V: TRBV9; length: 15; J: TRBJ2-1; size: NA; D: NA; CDR3: CASSASSNTGMEQFF; DNA: TGTGCCAGCAGCGCCTCCAGCAACACGGGCATGGAGCAGTTCTTC
V: TRBV7-3; length: 15; J: TRBJ2-7; size: NA; D: NA; CDR3: CASSLSNGRGDEQYF; DNA: TGTGCCAGCAGCTTAAGCAACGGCAGGGGAGACGAGCAGTACTTC
V: TRBV5-4; length: 14; J: TRBJ1-1; size: NA; D: TRBD1; CDR3: CASSHVGTGGVAFF; DNA: TGTGCCAGCAGCCACGTCGGGACAGGGGGCGTCGCTTTCTTT
V: TRBV20-1; length: 12; J: TRBJ1-1; size: NA; D: TRBD1; CDR3: CSAREGTGQAFF; DNA: TGCAGTGCTAGAGAAGGGACAGGGCAAGCTTTCTTT
V: TRBV12-3/TRBV12-4; length: 15; J: TRBJ1-2; size: NA; D: TRBD1; CDR3: CASSSWTGEDYGYTF; DNA: TGTGCCAGCAGTTCCTGGACAGGGGAAGACTATGGCTACACCTTC
V: TRBV27; length: 14; J: TRBJ2-5; size: NA; D: NA; CDR3: CASSPTGILETQYF; DNA: TGTGCCAGCTCCCCCACAGGGATTCTAGAGACCCAGTACTTC
V: TRBV9; length: 15; J: TRBJ2-7; size: NA; D: TRBD1; CDR3: CASSAPGQGIYEQYF; DNA: TGTGCCAGCAGCGCTCCGGGACAGGGGATCTACGAGCAGTACTTC
V: TRBV7-9; length: 15; J: TRBJ2-5; size: once; D: NA; CDR3: CASGPRRQHQETQYF; DNA: TGTGCCAGCGGACCTCGGAGACAGCACCAAGAGACCCAGTACTTC
V: TRBV11-1; length: 13; J: TRBJ1-2; size: NA; D: NA; CDR3: CASSPGPTDGYTF; DNA: TGTGCCAGCAGCCCCGGTCCCACGGATGGCTACACCTTC
V: TRBV5-1; length: 14; J: TRBJ2-7; size: NA; D: NA; CDR3: CASSASGTLFEQYF; DNA: TGCGCCAGCAGCGCCTCCGGGACACTGTTCGAGCAGTACTTC
V: TRBV13; length: 12; J: TRBJ1-1; size: NA; D: NA; CDR3: CASSARRAEAFF; DNA: TGTGCCAGCAGTGCAAGGCGCGCTGAAGCTTTCTTT
V: TRBV15; length: 16; J: TRBJ1-6; size: NA; D: NA; CDR3: CATSRDPGIDNSPLHF; DNA: TGTGCCACCAGCAGGGACCCGGGTATCGATAATTCACCCCTCCACTTT
V: TRBV21-1; length: 16; J: TRBJ1-1; size: NA; D: NA; CDR3: CASSKALWREATEAFF; DNA: TGTGCCAGCAGCAAAGCTTTGTGGAGGGAGGCCACTGAAGCTTTCTTT
V: TRBV7-9; length: 13; J: TRBJ2-7; size: NA; D: TRBD2; CDR3: CASSPRTSYEQYF; DNA: TGTGCCAGCAGCCCAAGGACTAGCTACGAGCAGTACTTC
V: TRBV10-3; length: 13; J: TRBJ1-2; size: NA; D: NA; CDR3: CAIGIDGNYGYTF; DNA: TGTGCCATCGGAATCGACGGGAACTATGGCTACACCTTC
V: TRBV29-1; length: 14; J: TRBJ2-2; size: NA; D: TRBD2; CDR3: CSVVQRGNTGELFF; DNA: TGCAGCGTTGTCCAGCGGGGGAACACCGGGGAGCTGTTTTTT
V: TRBV7-3; length: 16; J: TRBJ2-3; size: NA; D: TRBD2; CDR3: CASSHGTSVIPDTQYF; DNA: TGTGCCAGCAGCCACGGGACTAGCGTGATACCAGATACGCAGTATTTT
V: TRBV4-1; length: 13; J: TRBJ1-2; size: NA; D: NA; CDR3: CASSQDLGYGYTF; DNA: TGCGCCAGCAGCCAAGATCTCGGGTATGGCTACACCTTC
V: TRBV27; length: 10; J: TRBJ1-5; size: once; D: NA; CDR3: CASNLEPQHF; DNA: TGTGCCAGCAATTTGGAACCCCAGCATTTT
V: TRBV6-6; length: 14; J: TRBJ2-3; size: NA; D: NA; CDR3: CASAIRLSTDTQYF; DNA: TGTGCCAGCGCCATTCGACTTAGCACAGATACGCAGTATTTT
V: TRBV4-1; length: 14; J: TRBJ2-1; size: NA; D: NA; CDR3: CASSQAGTSDEQFF; DNA: TGCGCCAGCAGCCAAGCTGGGACATCCGATGAGCAGTTCTTC
V: TRBV24-1; length: 14; J: TRBJ2-2; size: NA; D: NA; CDR3: CATSDDTNTGELFF; DNA: TGTGCCACCAGTGATGACACGAACACCGGGGAGCTGTTTTTT
V: TRBV6-5; length: 14; J: TRBJ1-1; size: NA; D: NA; CDR3: CASSYQGVNTEAFF; DNA: TGTGCCAGCAGTTACCAAGGGGTCAACACTGAAGCTTTCTTT
V: TRBV4-1; length: 16; J: TRBJ2-2; size: NA; D: NA; CDR3: CASSRVPDPNTGELFF; DNA: TGCGCCAGCAGCCGAGTCCCGGATCCCAACACCGGGGAGCTGTTTTTT
V: TRBV5-4; length: 14; J: TRBJ2-7; size: NA; D: NA; CDR3: CASSLISKAHEQYF; DNA: TGTGCCAGCAGCTTGATTAGCAAGGCGCACGAGCAGTACTTC
V: TRBV7-9; length: 16; J: TRBJ1-1; size: NA; D: NA; CDR3: CASSSNKVAMNTEAFF; DNA: TGTGCCAGCAGCTCCAACAAGGTGGCTATGAACACTGAAGCTTTCTTT
V: TRBV7-2; length: 14; J: TRBJ2-1; size: NA; D: NA; CDR3: CASSRSPGYNEQFF; DNA: TGTGCCAGCAGCCGTAGTCCCGGCTACAATGAGCAGTTCTTC
V: TRBV2; length: 11; J: TRBJ2-1; size: NA; D: NA; CDR3: CATRGRNEQFF; DNA: TGTGCCACCCGAGGGAGAAATGAGCAGTTCTTC
V: TRBV5-1; length: 15; J: TRBJ2-2; size: NA; D: NA; CDR3: CASGKVDPNTGELFF; DNA: TGCGCCAGCGGAAAGGTGGACCCGAACACCGGGGAGCTGTTTTTT
V: TRBV9; length: 13; J: TRBJ1-1; size: NA; D: NA; CDR3: CASSGGSSTEAFF; DNA: TGTGCCAGCAGCGGTGGGTCGAGCACTGAAGCTTTCTTT
V: TRBV7-7; length: 13; J: TRBJ1-6; size: NA; D: NA; CDR3: CASSLDRNSPLHF; DNA: TGTGCCAGCAGCTTAGACCGAAATTCACCCCTCCACTTT
V: TRBV12-5; length: 10; J: TRBJ2-1; size: few; D: NA; CDR3: CASGGDEQFF; DNA: TGTGCTAGTGGGGGCGATGAGCAGTTCTTC
V: TRBV18; length: 16; J: TRBJ2-5; size: once; D: TRBD1; CDR3: CASSLPGQTLLETQYF; DNA: TGTGCCAGCTCACTCCCGGGACAGACCCTATTGGAGACCCAGTACTTC
V: TRBV7-6; length: 17; J: TRBJ2-5; size: once; D: NA; CDR3: CASSLARETGMEETQYF; DNA: TGTGCCAGCAGCTTAGCACGGGAAACAGGGATGGAGGAGACCCAGTACTTC
V: TRBV24-1; length: 14; J: TRBJ2-3; size: once; D: NA; CDR3: CATSDPRTADTQYF; DNA: TGTGCCACCAGTGACCCGAGGACAGCAGATACGCAGTATTTT
V: TRBV9; length: 15; J: TRBJ2-7; size: NA; D: TRBD2; CDR3: CASSVVASGGYEQYF; DNA: TGTGCCAGCAGCGTAGTGGCTAGCGGGGGCTACGAGCAGTACTTC
V: TRBV4-1; length: 16; J: TRBJ2-5; size: NA; D: TRBD2; CDR3: CASSHLSGGNWETQYF; DNA: TGCGCCAGCAGCCATCTCAGCGGGGGTAACTGGGAGACCCAGTACTTC